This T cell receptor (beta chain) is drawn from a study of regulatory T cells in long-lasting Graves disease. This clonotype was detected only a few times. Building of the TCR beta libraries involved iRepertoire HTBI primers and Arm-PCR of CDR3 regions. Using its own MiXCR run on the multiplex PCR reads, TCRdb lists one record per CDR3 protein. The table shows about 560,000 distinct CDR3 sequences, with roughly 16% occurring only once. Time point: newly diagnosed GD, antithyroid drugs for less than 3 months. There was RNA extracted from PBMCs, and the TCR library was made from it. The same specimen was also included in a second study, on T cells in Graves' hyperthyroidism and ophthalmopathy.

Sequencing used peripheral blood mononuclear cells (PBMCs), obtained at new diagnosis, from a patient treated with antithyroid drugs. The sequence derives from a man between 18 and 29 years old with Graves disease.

CDR3: CATRGREQYF. CDR3 DNA: TGTGCCACCAGAGGCCGCGAGCAGTACTTC. J is TRBJ2-7 and V is TRBV15, with unresolved D. The CDR3 length is 10 residues. V dropped 6 bases and J dropped 6 bases, with 6 bases sitting between them. Germline CDR1 reads LNHNV; CDR2 reads YYDKDF (reference sequence).